The next 27 T cell receptor beta chains were all read from a single sample in a study of CD8+CD57+ T cells in acquired aplastic anemia. It was genomic DNA that served as the template for profiling TCR beta VDJ and CDR3. Using its own MiXCR run on the reads, TCRdb lists one record per CDR3 protein. Seen here are under 350,000 distinct CDR3 sequences, approximately 58% observed once, and the top ten hold under 1.5%. Sequencing was done on patients that had shown CD8+CD57+ cell expansion by flow cytometry. The sample taken for sequencing was sorted CD4+, CD8+, or CD8+CD57+ T cells (not recorded which) from PBMCs. These receptor sequences come from a human donor with aplastic anemia.

The chain carries TRBV7-9 and TRBJ2-3; no definite D call. Trimming took 3 bases from V and 11 from J, leaving 18 bases between them. The CDR3 runs to 14 residues. Germline-derived CDR1 and CDR2 are SEHNR and FQNEAQ (reference sequence). The CDR3 protein is CASSFPDPPRRQYF. DNA of the CDR3: TGTGCCAGCAGCTTCCCCGACCCACCCCGACGGCAGTATTTT.

J is TRBJ2-3 and V is TRBV12-3 or TRBV12-4; 9 bases are a match to TRBD1. The ends lost 5 bases at V and 5 bases at J; junction bases unmatched: 8. The CDR3 is 15 amino acids. Here the CDR3 DNA reads TGTGCCAGCAGTGCGAGGACAGGGGCGGAAGATACGCAGTATTTT. The encoded protein is CASSARTGAEDTQYF.

This clonotype occurred a few times. The chain recombines TRBV7-9 with TRBJ2-3, with 11 bases lining up with TRBD2. The CDR3 has 13 residues. The V segment lost 7 bases and the J segment 5 bases; nucleotides outside the gene matches: 2. Per germline, CDR1 SEHNR and CDR2 FQNEAQ (reference sequence). This chain's CDR3 is CASKLAGVDTQYF. The CDR3 DNA reads as TGTGCCAGCAAACTAGCGGGAGTAGATACGCAGTATTTT.

The chain links TRBV20-1 to TRBJ2-2; 9 nucleotides align to TRBD1. CDR1 and CDR2 (germline): DFQATT, SNEGSKA (reference sequence). J lost 2 bases, V lost 5 bases, and 9 bases had no gene match. The CDR3 is made up of 16 amino acids. CDR3 amino acids: CSAPNRDRENTGELFF. The CDR3 DNA is TGCAGTGCTCCCAACCGGGACAGGGAAAACACCGGGGAGCTGTTTTTT.

The chain joins TRBV2 to TRBJ2-5; 7 bases match TRBD1. The CDR3 sequence is 16 residues long. CDR1 is SNHLY and CDR2 is FYNNEI in the germline V gene. The V and J ends lost 4 bases and 3 bases, in that order; junction bases with no gene match: 11. In DNA form, the CDR3 reads TGTGCCAGCAGTGGGCACAGGGGTCAAGGTGAAGAGACCCAGTACTTC. This encodes CASSGHRGQGEETQYF.

This clonotype occurred a few times. CDR3: CSAPLGTGRAETQYF. The CDR3, as DNA: TGCAGTGCACCTCTCGGGACAGGGAGGGCAGAGACCCAGTACTTC. This chain links TRBV20-1 with TRBJ2-5; 9 bases line up with TRBD1. CDR3 size: 15 residues. Germline CDR1 reads DFQATT; CDR2 reads SNEGSKA (reference sequence). With V trimmed by 6 bases and J by 4 bases, 12 bases remained unmatched.

This clonotype has at least ten counts. The chain has TRBV6-5 and TRBJ2-1, with D perhaps matching TRBD2 (5 bases). The germline CDR1 and CDR2 sequences are MNHEY and SVGAGI. Between the trimmed V and J ends, which lost 0 bases and 8 bases, there was a span of 5 bases. The CDR3 sequence is 12 residues long. CDR3 region: CASSYSGDEQFF. The DNA for the CDR3 is TGTGCCAGCAGTTACTCCGGGGATGAGCAGTTCTTC.

The genes are TRBV12-5 and TRBJ2-5; D is ambiguous. Germline assignment: CDR1 LGHNT and CDR2 FRNRAP. This CDR3 comprises 11 residues. Between the trimmed V and J ends, which lost 6 bases and 5 bases, there was a span of 7 bases. The CDR3 is CASGDTETQYF. The CDR3, as DNA: TGTGCTAGTGGAGACACGGAGACCCAGTACTTC.

This rearrangement joins TRBV7-3 to TRBJ2-3; 7 bases are shared with TRBD1. The CDR3 loop spans 16 amino acids. The germline CDR1 and CDR2 sequences are SGHTA and FQGTGA. Unmatched junction bases numbered 13, after V lost 5 bases and J lost 5 bases. CDR3 amino acids: CASSPRAGGFGDTQYF. The CDR3 DNA reads as TGTGCCAGCAGCCCAAGGGCAGGGGGATTTGGAGATACGCAGTATTTT.

This clonotype was observed many times. The gene calls are TRBV3-1 and TRBJ2-5; 10 positions agree with TRBD2. Trimming at V came to 4 bases and at J to 4 bases, leaving 6 bases not matched to a gene. The germline CDR1 and CDR2 sequences are LGHDT and YNNKEL (reference sequence). The CDR3 runs to 15 residues. CDR3 sequence (DNA): TGTGCCAGCAGCCCGATACTAGCGGGATCAGAGACCCAGTACTTC. This gives the protein CASSPILAGSETQYF.

The rearrangement uses TRBV7-2 and TRBJ1-2; TRBD1 might be the D (6 bases). V gave up 8 bases and J gave up 3 bases, with 16 bases separating them. Germline CDR1 SGHTA, CDR2 FQGNSA. CDR3 length: 14 residues. CDR3 nucleotides: TGTGCCAGCCAATACCGCGACAGGTACTATGGCTACACCTTC. Translating gives CASQYRDRYYGYTF.

The chain employs TRBV7-2 and TRBJ1-1; D call uncertain. Germline V CDR1 and CDR2: SGHTA, FQGNSA. The length of the CDR3 is 13 residues. The germline V and J ends were trimmed by 4 bases and 4 bases, with 10 bases remaining between them. In DNA form, the CDR3 reads TGTGCCAGCAGCTCAGTTGGCGGCACTGAAGCTTTCTTT. This sequence encodes CASSSVGGTEAFF.

With respect to this clonotype: One base away lies a much larger clone, so this may be a sequencing read error. This chain uses TRBV6-5 with TRBJ1-3; possible D gene TRBD1, 5 bases. The CDR3 consists of 17 residues. The germline CDR1 and CDR2 sequences are MNHEY and SVGAGI. The CDR3 DNA reads as TGTGCCAGCAGTTCCCTCGTGGGACTGAGAACTGGAAGCACCATATATTTT. Translating gives CASSSLVGLRTGSTIYF.

This clonotype was found many times. At one end the junction does not follow the germline gene, possibly because of a read error. The chain joins TRBV6-5 to TRBJ1-1; D call uncertain. Per germline, CDR1 MNHEY and CDR2 SVGAGI. This CDR3 is 15 amino acids long. The CDR3 DNA reads as TGTGCCAGCACCCGGATGGCGATCATGAATACTGAAGCTTTCTTT. Translating gives CASTRMAIMNTEAFF.

This clonotype has just a few counts. The chain recombines TRBV20-1 with TRBJ2-5; 8 positions match TRBD2. V was clipped by 3 bases and J by 4 bases; unmatched bases: 10. The CDR3 extends over 15 amino acids. Germline assignment: CDR1 DFQATT and CDR2 SNEGSKA (reference sequence). The CDR3, as DNA: TGCAGTGCTAGTTCGCCCAGCGGGAGAAGAGAGACCCAGTACTTC. Its translation: CSASSPSGRRETQYF.

This clonotype has just one count. This chain joins TRBV5-6 and TRBJ2-7; 14 nucleotides agree with TRBD2. The CDR3 has 20 amino acids. Germline values: CDR1 SGHDT, CDR2 YYEEEE. V dropped 3 bases and J dropped 3; count of bases not matched to a gene: 17. The CDR3 protein is CASSSGHGTSGSANSYEQYF. Here the CDR3 DNA reads TGTGCCAGCAGCTCCGGCCACGGGACTAGCGGGAGTGCCAATAGCTACGAGCAGTACTTC.

This clonotype was counted only a few times. V gene TRBV6-4 combines with J gene TRBJ2-2, with D maybe TRBD1 (5 bases). Germline V gene lookup returns CDR1 MRHNA and CDR2 SNTAGT. This CDR3 has 14 residues. Deletions cut 7 bases from V and 3 bases from J, with 12 bases between. Written as DNA, the CDR3 is TGTGCCAGCAAAGACAGCTTAGACACCGGGGAGCTGTTTTTT. Residues: CASKDSLDTGELFF.

The V gene is TRBV9, the J gene TRBJ2-7, with TRBD1 matching 7 bases. The CDR3 runs to 14 residues. After removal of 2 bases from V and 0 bases from J, the junction contained 2 bases not matched to a gene. In germline, CDR1 is SGDLS, CDR2 YYNGEE. The CDR3 region has the DNA TGTGCCAGCAGCGTGACAGGGAGCTCCTACGAGCAGTACTTC. Residues: CASSVTGSSYEQYF.

About this clonotype itself: An end of the junction differs from the germline gene, which may be a read error. This chain joins TRBV2 and TRBJ1-1; weak D call: TRBD1 (5 bases). Germline loops: CDR1 SNHLY, CDR2 FYNNEI. The CDR3 covers 14 residues. This CDR3 is CASSVMRGDAEALF. Written as DNA, the CDR3 is TGTGCCAGCAGTGTAATGCGGGGGGACGCTGAAGCTCTCTTT.

The genes are TRBV10-3 and TRBJ2-3, with unresolved D. Per germline, CDR1 ENHRY and CDR2 SYGVKD. CDR3 size: 14 residues. Trimming pared 2 bases from V and 3 bases from J, leaving 9 bases between. The CDR3 nucleotides are TGTGCCATCAGTGAGCCAGAATCGACAGATACGCAGTATTTT. Translated, it gives CAISEPESTDTQYF.

This clonotype came up many times. The chain is built from TRBV9 and TRBJ2-5; 11 bases are shared with TRBD2. Germline V lookup: CDR1 SGDLS, CDR2 YYNGEE. The CDR3 sequence is 14 residues long. Trimming took 5 bases from V and 5 from J; bases not matched to a gene: 5. In DNA, the CDR3 is TGTGCCAGCAGAGCAGTAGCGGGAGGGGAGACCCAGTACTTC. Translated, it gives CASRAVAGGETQYF.

As concerns this clonotype: One end of the junction fails to match germline, which may point to a read error. This chain connects TRBV5-1 to TRBJ2-7, with a weak D call TRBD2 (6 bases). This CDR3 region has 13 residues. Per germline, CDR1 SGHRS and CDR2 YFSETQ. CDR3 loop: CASKSGPSYEQYF. CDR3 in DNA: TGTGCCAGCAAAAGCGGGCCTTCCTACGAGCAGTACTTC. Combining the CDR3 with reference TRBV5-1 and TRBJ2-7 gives the whole variable domain KAGVTQTPRYLIKTRGQQVTLSCSPISGHRSVSWYQQTPGQGLQFLFEYFSETQRNKGNFPGRFSGRQFSNSRSEMNVSTLELGDSALYLCASKSGPSYEQYFGPGTRLTVT.

The gene calls are TRBV6-1 and TRBJ2-7; 12 nucleotides agree with TRBD2. CDR3 length equals 15 residues. Trimming took 6 bases from V and 4 from J; bases not matched to a gene: 7. Germline CDR1 and CDR2: MNHNS and SASEGT. CDR3 bases: TGTGCCAGCAGACCGTCGACTAGCGGGGGTTACGAGCAGTACTTC. Its protein is CASRPSTSGGYEQYF.

In the case of this clonotype: A much larger clone lies one base from this, so it may be a read error. This chain joins TRBV7-3 and TRBJ2-5; D gene uncertain. This CDR3 is built from 17 residues. Germline-derived CDR1 and CDR2 are SGHTA and FQGTGA. CDR3 amino acids: CASSLSLRSVEQGTQYF. DNA of the CDR3: TGTGCCAGCAGCTTAAGTCTGCGGTCGGTGGAGCAAGGGACCCAGTACTTC.

This clonotype was counted ten times or more. The chain couples TRBV27 to TRBJ2-3; D unclear. V was pared by 7 bases and J by 5 bases, with 7 bases between. CDR3 size: 11 residues. CDR1 and CDR2 from the germline V gene are MNHEY and SMNVEV (reference sequence). The CDR3: CASISRDTQYF. In nucleotides, the CDR3 is TGTGCCAGCATAAGTAGAGATACGCAGTATTTT.

This clonotype occurred a few times. V is TRBV7-8 and J is TRBJ2-1; no clear D. The germline V gene encodes CDR1 SGHVS and CDR2 FQNEAQ. V was trimmed by 9 bases and J by 8 bases, leaving 8 bases between them. CDR3 length: 10 amino acids. The CDR3 DNA reads TGTGCCAGTGGAGACTATGAGCAGTTCTTC. It yields the protein CASGDYEQFF.

The chain couples TRBV20-1 to TRBJ1-2; TRBD1 aligns across 12 bases. Per germline, CDR1 DFQATT and CDR2 SNEGSKA (reference sequence). Losses at the gene ends were 4 bases for V and 8 bases for J; bases not matched to a gene: 5. The length of the CDR3 is 13 residues. The CDR3: CSATGQGARGYTF. The CDR3, as DNA: TGCAGTGCTACGGGACAGGGGGCGCGAGGCTACACCTTC.